A single sample gave rise to the 30 T cell receptor beta chains below, sequenced in a study of beta chain features in type 1 diabetes. These receptors have no identified antigens. The investigators reverse transcribed all of the isolated RNA, so they sequenced expressed TCRB transcripts. Only in-frame clones appear in the TCRdb table, and some are missing; sequencing was by immunoSEQ multiplex PCR. Seen here are roughly 240,000 clones, roughly 25% observed once, and the top ten hold 0.012%. Broader study findings: The study found moderately but significantly shorter TCRB CDR3s in all four CD4+ subsets of Type 1 diabetes patients.

The sequenced material came from naive CD4+ T cells from blood. The receptor source for this set is a woman in her thirties with type 1 diabetes.

This clone was counted only a few times. Other DNA variants within this sample encode the same CDR3. The V and J genes are TRBV20-1 and TRBJ2-5; D call uncertain. The CDR3 has 10 residues. Per the germline V gene, CDR1 is DFQATT and CDR2 is SNEGSKA (reference sequence). The germline V and J ends were trimmed by 5 bases and 1 base, with 2 bases remaining between them. This CDR3 is CSARQETQYF. As DNA, the CDR3 is TGCAGTGCTCGCCAAGAGACCCAGTACTTC.

This clone appeared a few times. J is TRBJ2-4 and V is TRBV20-1; D uncertain. Trimming left V 8 bases short and J 6 bases short, with 11 bases between. The CDR3 contains 11 residues. Germline CDR1 is DFQATT and CDR2 is SNEGSKA (reference sequence). The chain's CDR3 is CSTSLRNIQYF. CDR3 nucleotide sequence: TGCAGTACCTCACTAAGAAACATTCAGTACTTC.

This chain uses TRBV28 with TRBJ2-1; tentative D call: TRBD2 (6 bases). The V gene's germline CDR1 is MDHEN and CDR2 SYDVKM. V lost 7 bases and J lost 5, with 21 bases in between. This CDR3 has 16 amino acids. The CDR3 spells CASIRVNGRSHNEQFF. The CDR3 coding sequence is TGTGCCAGCATCCGCGTGAACGGGAGATCTCACAATGAGCAGTTCTTC. The whole variable domain, filled in from reference TRBV28 and TRBJ2-1, reads DVKVTQSSRYLVKRTGEKVFLECVQDMDHENMFWYRQDPGLGLRLIYFSYDVKMKEKGDIPEGYSVSREKKERFSLILESASTNQTSMYLCASIRVNGRSHNEQFFGPGTRLTVL.

The J gene is TRBJ2-5, the V gene TRBV11-3, with 8 bases identical to TRBD1. Losses at the gene ends were 5 bases for V and 2 bases for J; bases not matched to a gene: 4. The V gene's germline CDR1 is SGHNT and CDR2 YENEEA. This CDR3 has 14 amino acids. CDR3 protein: CASSARTGQETQYF. CDR3 sequence (DNA): TGTGCCAGCAGCGCCCGGACAGGGCAAGAGACCCAGTACTTC.

This clone appeared a few times. Other DNA sequences in the same sample also yield this CDR3. CDR3 nucleotide sequence: TGTGCCAGCTCACCAGGATCGGGTCAGCCCCAGCATTTT. It specifies CASSPGSGQPQHF. This rearrangement joins TRBV18 to TRBJ1-5; D not certain. Trimming removed 2 bases at V and 6 bases at J, with 8 bases between. The CDR3 totals 13 residues. In germline, CDR1 is KGHSH, CDR2 LQKENI.

The chain carries TRBV10-3 and TRBJ2-5, with D unclear. This CDR3 has 16 amino acids. Germline assignment: CDR1 ENHRY and CDR2 SYGVKD. Trimming stripped 0 bases from V and 3 bases from J, with 14 bases between. CDR3 in DNA: TGTGCCATCAGTGAGTCGCCACCAGACAACGAAGAGACCCAGTACTTC. Amino acid sequence: CAISESPPDNEETQYF.

This clone came up a few times. The CDR3 region is CASSRQGEETQYF. CDR3 nucleotide sequence: TGTGCCAGCAGCCGACAGGGGGAGGAGACCCAGTACTTC. The V gene is TRBV7-2, the J gene TRBJ2-5, with 9 bases lining up with TRBD1. Germline V lookup: CDR1 SGHTA, CDR2 FQGNSA. The CDR3 runs to 13 residues. After removal of 5 bases from V and 5 bases from J, the junction contained 3 bases not matched to a gene.

This CDR3 reads CASSLAMLDQGYNEQFF. The CDR3 DNA is TGCGCCAGCAGCTTGGCCATGCTGGACCAGGGGTACAATGAGCAGTTCTTC. The chain carries TRBV5-1 and TRBJ2-1, with D perhaps TRBD1 (6 bases). Between the trimmed V and J ends, which lost 0 bases and 4 bases, there was a span of 17 bases. Germline-derived CDR1 and CDR2 are SGHRS and YFSETQ. CDR3 length: 17 amino acids.

J is TRBJ2-4 and V is TRBV28; tentatively, D is TRBD2 (5 bases). CDR1 is MDHEN and CDR2 is SYDVKM in the germline V gene. This CDR3 contains 14 residues. The ends were cut back, 6 bases at V and 4 bases at J, with 13 bases in the middle. CDR3 sequence reads: CASRLAGGKNIQYF. CDR3 DNA: TGTGCCAGCAGGCTAGCTGGCGGTAAAAACATTCAGTACTTC.

This rearrangement joins TRBV4-2 to TRBJ1-5, with TRBD1 matching 8 bases. The CDR3 has 17 amino acids. The V segment lost 2 bases and the J segment 7 bases; nucleotides outside the gene matches: 13. Germline V CDR1 and CDR2: LGHNA, YNFKEQ. CDR3 region: CASSQRVQTGAGQPQHF. Here the CDR3 DNA reads TGTGCCAGCAGCCAACGCGTCCAGACAGGGGCCGGGCAGCCCCAGCATTTT.

The gene calls are TRBV4-1 and TRBJ1-5; 7 positions agree with TRBD1. V lost 1 base, J lost 7 bases, and 13 bases stayed unmatched. Germline CDR1 is MGHRA and CDR2 is YSYEKL. The CDR3 totals 17 residues. The CDR3: CASSQGLGQSKNQPQHF. The DNA of the CDR3 is TGCGCCAGCAGCCAAGGCCTGGGACAGTCGAAAAACCAGCCCCAGCATTTT.

This chain uses TRBV28 with TRBJ1-2, with 8 bases aligning to TRBD1. There are 16 residues in the CDR3. V gave up 7 bases and J gave up 3 bases; unmatched junction bases: 13. CDR1 MDHEN and CDR2 SYDVKM come from the germline V gene. CDR3 sequence reads: CASIEAWSDRDYGYTF. In DNA, the CDR3 is TGTGCCAGCATCGAGGCCTGGTCGGACAGGGACTATGGCTACACCTTC.

The chain couples TRBV5-4 to TRBJ2-2; D not resolved. This CDR3 comprises 13 residues. Germline CDR1 SGHNT, CDR2 YYREEE (reference sequence). With 1 base removed from V and 1 base from J, the gap between germline ends came to 2 bases. The CDR3 nucleotides are TGTGCCAGCAGCTTGCAGAACACCGGGGAGCTGTTTTTT. Translation: CASSLQNTGELFF.

This chain uses TRBV4-1 with TRBJ2-6; 7 bases agree with TRBD1. The CDR3 is 18 amino acids. Germline assignment: CDR1 MGHRA and CDR2 YSYEKL. Trimming at V came to 5 bases and at J to 0 bases, leaving 10 bases not matched to a gene. This CDR3 reads CASSYPGQQYSGANVLTF. CDR3 DNA: TGCGCCAGCAGCTACCCGGGACAGCAATACTCTGGGGCCAACGTCCTGACTTTC.

The chain links TRBV5-1 to TRBJ1-1; tentatively, D is TRBD1 (6 bases). The CDR3 covers 15 residues. CDR1 is SGHRS, CDR2 YFSETQ, per germline. V was clipped by 4 bases and J by 0 bases, with 13 bases between them. CDR3 sequence (DNA): TGCGCCAGCAGCACCACAGGGACGATGAACACTGAAGCTTTCTTT. Amino acids: CASSTTGTMNTEAFF. The full variable domain, with the rest looked up from reference TRBV5-1 and TRBJ1-1, is KAGVTQTPRYLIKTRGQQVTLSCSPISGHRSVSWYQQTPGQGLQFLFEYFSETQRNKGNFPGRFSGRQFSNSRSEMNVSTLELGDSALYLCASSTTGTMNTEAFFGQGTRLTVV.

J is TRBJ2-7 and V is TRBV9; D perhaps matches TRBD2 (6 bases). CDR3 size: 16 residues. V lost 3 bases, J lost 3 bases, and 19 bases lay in between. Germline CDR1 reads SGDLS; CDR2 reads YYNGEE. In DNA form, the CDR3 reads TGTGCCAGCAGCGAGGGGAGGAACAGCGCTTACTACGAGCAGTACTTC. This codes for CASSEGRNSAYYEQYF.

The genes are TRBV19 and TRBJ2-1; D remains ambiguous. The germline V and J ends were trimmed by 3 bases and 6 bases, with 12 bases remaining between them. The CDR3 has 14 residues. The germline CDR1 and CDR2 sequences are LNHDA and SQIVND (reference sequence). In DNA form, the CDR3 reads TGTGCCAGTAGTATCTACCTAGTTGTCAATGAGCAGTTCTTC. This gives the protein CASSIYLVVNEQFF.

This clone has a handful of counts. The rearrangement links TRBV20-1 to TRBJ2-7; no clear D gene. Germline V gene data show CDR1 as DFQATT and CDR2 as SNEGSKA (reference sequence). The V and J ends lost 3 bases and 2 bases respectively, with 5 bases between them. This CDR3 is 11 amino acids long. CDR3 sequence (DNA): TGCAGTGCTAGCAGCGCCTACGAGCAGTACTTC. This translates into CSASSAYEQYF.

This clone was recorded a few times. The chain has TRBV28 and TRBJ2-3; D possibly corresponds to TRBD1 (6 bases). This CDR3 has 14 amino acids. The germline V gene has CDR1 MDHEN and CDR2 SYDVKM. Deletions cut 3 bases from V and 5 bases from J, with 12 bases between. CDR3 loop: CASSFPRTVDTQYF. The CDR3 bases are TGTGCCAGCAGTTTCCCTAGGACAGTAGATACGCAGTATTTT.

This clone was found a few times. The chain combines TRBV2 with TRBJ2-6; weak D call: TRBD1 (5 bases). Deletions cut 6 bases from V and 2 bases from J, with 11 bases between. Germline-derived CDR1 and CDR2 are SNHLY and FYNNEI. The CDR3 contains 15 residues. The CDR3 nucleotides are TGTGCCAGCAGCCCAGGGAATCCTGGGGCCAACGTCCTGACTTTC. Residues: CASSPGNPGANVLTF.

In regard to this clone: Other DNA sequences in this specimen translate into the identical CDR3. The V and J genes are TRBV4-2 and TRBJ2-7, with D uncertain. Per germline, CDR1 LGHNA and CDR2 YNFKEQ. The CDR3 spans 14 residues. The V gene lost 0 bases and the J gene lost 0 bases, with 6 bases spanning the gap. CDR3: CASSQDYYSYEQYF. CDR3 nucleotide sequence: TGTGCCAGCAGCCAAGATTACTACTCCTACGAGCAGTACTTC.

The V and J genes are TRBV21-1 and TRBJ1-1; no DNA check was done on the table's D call, TRBD1. TRBV21-1 is designated a pseudogene. The CDR3 totals 15 residues. The CDR3 protein is CASSPLRDRGTEAFF. CDR3 in DNA: TGTGCCAGCAGCCCTCTAAGGGACAGGGGAACTGAAGCTTTCTTT.

The rearrangement links TRBV30 to TRBJ2-7; TRBD2 is a possible D gene (6 bases). CDR1 and CDR2 (germline): GTSNPN, SVGIG (reference sequence). V was clipped by 2 bases and J by 7 bases, with 12 bases between them. This CDR3 is built from 12 residues. CDR3 bases: TGTGCCTGGAGTATTGCGGGACCTGAGCAGTACTTC. Translated: CAWSIAGPEQYF. Combining the CDR3 with reference TRBV30 and TRBJ2-7 gives the whole variable domain SQTIHQWPATLVQPVGSPLSLECTVEGTSNPNLYWYRQAAGRGLQLLFYSVGIGQISSEVPQNLSASRPQDRQFILSSKKLLLSDSGFYLCAWSIAGPEQYFGPGTRLTVT.

The J gene is TRBJ2-7, the V gene TRBV2, with a possible D match to TRBD1 (6 bases). V was cut by 6 bases and J by 5 bases, with 14 bases left in between. Germline V gene sequence: CDR1 SNHLY, CDR2 FYNNEI. The CDR3 extends over 13 amino acids. CDR3: CASRDSFYNEQYF. Written as DNA, the CDR3 is TGTGCCAGCAGGGACAGTTTCTACAACGAGCAGTACTTC.

Comment on this clone: The same CDR3 arises from other DNA sequences in this sample as well. The gene calls are TRBV28 and TRBJ2-2; D unclear. V lost 5 bases to trimming and J lost 5 bases, with 6 bases between them. The CDR3 runs 12 residues. Germline V gene sequence: CDR1 MDHEN, CDR2 SYDVKM. This chain's CDR3 is CASSPYTGELFF. DNA for the CDR3: TGTGCCAGCAGTCCTTATACCGGGGAGCTGTTTTTT.

In DNA, the CDR3 is TGTGCCAGCGGCCAACGGGCCTACGAGCAGTACTTC. Protein sequence: CASGQRAYEQYF. The V and J genes are TRBV25-1 and TRBJ2-7; D not certain. Germline V gene lookup returns CDR1 MGHDK and CDR2 SYGVNS. V lost 8 bases and J lost 2, with 10 bases in between. This CDR3 is built from 12 residues.

The gene calls are TRBV4-1 and TRBJ2-7; 9 bases are a match to TRBD2. CDR1 is MGHRA, CDR2 YSYEKL, per germline. V lost 1 base, J lost 3 bases, and 7 bases stayed unmatched. This CDR3 is built from 16 residues. The CDR3 region has the DNA TGCGCCAGCAGCCAAGTTTCTAGCGGGACACTCTACGAGCAGTACTTC. Its translation is CASSQVSSGTLYEQYF.

This clone turned up a few times. This same CDR3 is encoded by further DNA sequences in the sample. The chain has TRBV5-1 and TRBJ2-1, with 11 nucleotides matching TRBD2. This CDR3 comprises 15 residues. Germline V gene sequence: CDR1 SGHRS, CDR2 YFSETQ. V lost 4 bases to trimming and J lost 4 bases; unmatched junction nucleotides: 4. The CDR3 DNA is TGCGCCAGCAGCGCGGGACTAGCGGATTACAATGAGCAGTTCTTC. Protein sequence: CASSAGLADYNEQFF.

This clone turned up a few times. The V gene is TRBV5-1, the J gene TRBJ2-1; 13 bases are a match to TRBD2. The CDR3 contains 16 residues. Germline V CDR1 and CDR2: SGHRS, YFSETQ. V lost 5 bases and J lost 9; bases outside the gene matches: 11. CDR3 DNA: TGCGCCAGCAGTTATATTACTAGCGGGAGGGAGAGTGAGCAGTTCTTC. This sequence encodes CASSYITSGRESEQFF.

J is TRBJ1-1 and V is TRBV9; D may be TRBD1 (5 bases). This CDR3 region has 14 residues. Germline V lookup: CDR1 SGDLS, CDR2 YYNGEE. V was clipped by 0 bases and J by 6 bases, with 12 bases between them. CDR3 nucleotide sequence: TGTGCCAGCAGCGTAGAAGCGACAGTCCCTGAAGCTTTCTTT. This gives the protein CASSVEATVPEAFF. Supplemented by reference TRBV9 and TRBJ1-1, the full variable domain reads DSGVTQTPKHLITATGQRVTLRCSPRSGDLSVYWYQQSLDQGLQFLIQYYNGEERAKGNILERFSAQQFPDLHSELNLSSLELGDSALYFCASSVEATVPEAFFGQGTRLTVV.